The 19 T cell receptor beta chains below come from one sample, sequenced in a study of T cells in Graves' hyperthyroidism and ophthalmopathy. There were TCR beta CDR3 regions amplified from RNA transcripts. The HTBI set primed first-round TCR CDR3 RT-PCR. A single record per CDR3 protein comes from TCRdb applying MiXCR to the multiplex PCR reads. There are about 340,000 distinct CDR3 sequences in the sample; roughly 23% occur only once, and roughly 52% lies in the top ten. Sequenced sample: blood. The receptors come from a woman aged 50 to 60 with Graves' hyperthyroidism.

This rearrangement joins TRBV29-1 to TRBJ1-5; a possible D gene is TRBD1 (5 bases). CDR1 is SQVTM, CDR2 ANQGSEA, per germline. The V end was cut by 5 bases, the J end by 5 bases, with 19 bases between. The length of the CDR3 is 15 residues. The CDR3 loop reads CSVLVGTPGHQPQHF. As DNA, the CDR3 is TGCAGCGTTTTGGTTGGGACTCCAGGCCATCAGCCCCAGCATTTT.

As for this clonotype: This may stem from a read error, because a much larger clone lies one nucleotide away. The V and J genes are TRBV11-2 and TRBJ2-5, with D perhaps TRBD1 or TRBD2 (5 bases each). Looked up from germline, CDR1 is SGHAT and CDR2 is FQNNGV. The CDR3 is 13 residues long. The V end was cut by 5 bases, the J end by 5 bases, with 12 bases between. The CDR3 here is CASSRGRAETQYF. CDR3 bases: TGTGCCAGCAGCCGGGGCAGGGCGGAGACCCAGTACTTC. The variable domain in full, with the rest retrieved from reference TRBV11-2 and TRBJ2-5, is EAGVAQSPRYKIIEKRQSVAFWCNPISGHATLYWYQQILGQGPKLLIQFQNNGVVDDSQLPKDRFSAERLKGVDSTLKIQPAKLEDSAVYLCASSRGRAETQYFGPGTRLLVL.

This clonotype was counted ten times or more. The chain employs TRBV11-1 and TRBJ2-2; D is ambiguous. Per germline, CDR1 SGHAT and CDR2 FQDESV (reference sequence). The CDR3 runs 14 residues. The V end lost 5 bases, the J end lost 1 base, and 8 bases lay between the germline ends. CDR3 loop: CASSRKGNTGELFF. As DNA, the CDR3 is TGTGCCAGCAGCCGCAAAGGGAACACCGGGGAGCTGTTTTTT.

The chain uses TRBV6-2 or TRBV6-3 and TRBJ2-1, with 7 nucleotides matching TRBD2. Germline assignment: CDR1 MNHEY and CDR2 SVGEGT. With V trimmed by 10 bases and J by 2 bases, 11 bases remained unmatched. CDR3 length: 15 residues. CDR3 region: CATLVGGIAYNEQFF. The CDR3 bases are TGTGCCACCCTGGTGGGAGGGATCGCCTACAATGAGCAGTTCTTC.

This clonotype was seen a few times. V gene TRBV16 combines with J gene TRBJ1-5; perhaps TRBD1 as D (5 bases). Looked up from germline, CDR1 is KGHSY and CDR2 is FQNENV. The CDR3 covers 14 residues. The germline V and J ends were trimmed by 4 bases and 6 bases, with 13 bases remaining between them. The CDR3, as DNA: TGTGCCAGCAGCCCTGCCGGGGCGAGTCAGCCCCAGCATTTT. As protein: CASSPAGASQPQHF.

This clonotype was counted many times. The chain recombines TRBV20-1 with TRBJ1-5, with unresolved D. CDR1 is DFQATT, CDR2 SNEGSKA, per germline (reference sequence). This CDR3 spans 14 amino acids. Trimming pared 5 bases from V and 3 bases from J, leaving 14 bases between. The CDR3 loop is CSASNPGPNQPQHF. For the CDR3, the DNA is TGCAGTGCTTCAAACCCCGGGCCCAATCAGCCCCAGCATTTT.

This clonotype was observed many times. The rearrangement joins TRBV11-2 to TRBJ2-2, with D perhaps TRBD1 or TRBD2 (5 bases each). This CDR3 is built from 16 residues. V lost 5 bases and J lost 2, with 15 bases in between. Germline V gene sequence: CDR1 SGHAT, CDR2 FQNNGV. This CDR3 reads CASSPPGAGNTGELFF. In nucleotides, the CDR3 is TGTGCCAGCAGCCCCCCCGGGGCGGGCAACACCGGGGAGCTGTTTTTT.

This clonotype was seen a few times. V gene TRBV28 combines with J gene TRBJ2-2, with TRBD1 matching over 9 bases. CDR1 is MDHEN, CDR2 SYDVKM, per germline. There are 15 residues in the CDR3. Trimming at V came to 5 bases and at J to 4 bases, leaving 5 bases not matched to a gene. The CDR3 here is CASSTGQGITGELFF. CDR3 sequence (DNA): TGTGCCAGCAGTACTGGACAGGGGATCACCGGGGAGCTGTTTTTT.

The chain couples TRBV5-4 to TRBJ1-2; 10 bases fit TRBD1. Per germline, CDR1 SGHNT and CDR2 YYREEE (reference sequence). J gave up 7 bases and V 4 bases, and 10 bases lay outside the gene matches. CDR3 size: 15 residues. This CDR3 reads CASSRDPGQGIGYTF. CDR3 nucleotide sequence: TGTGCCAGCAGCCGGGACCCGGGACAGGGGATTGGCTACACCTTC.

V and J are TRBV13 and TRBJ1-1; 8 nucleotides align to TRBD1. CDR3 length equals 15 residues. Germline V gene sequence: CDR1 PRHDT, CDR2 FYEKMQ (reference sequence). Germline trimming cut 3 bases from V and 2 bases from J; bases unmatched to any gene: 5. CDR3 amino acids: CASSFGQGRNTEAFF. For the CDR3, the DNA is TGTGCCAGCAGCTTCGGACAGGGAAGAAACACTGAAGCTTTCTTT. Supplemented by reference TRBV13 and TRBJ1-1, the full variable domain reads AAGVIQSPRHLIKEKRETATLKCYPIPRHDTVYWYQQGPGQDPQFLISFYEKMQSDKGSIPDRFSAQQFSDYHSELNMSSLELGDSALYFCASSFGQGRNTEAFFGQGTRLTVV.

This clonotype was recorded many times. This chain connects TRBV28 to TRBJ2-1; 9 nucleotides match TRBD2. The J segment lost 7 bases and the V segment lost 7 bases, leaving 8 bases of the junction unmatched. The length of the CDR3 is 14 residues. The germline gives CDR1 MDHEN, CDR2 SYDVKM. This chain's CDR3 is CASKVAGDRNEQFF. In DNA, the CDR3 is TGTGCCAGCAAAGTAGCGGGAGATCGGAATGAGCAGTTCTTC.

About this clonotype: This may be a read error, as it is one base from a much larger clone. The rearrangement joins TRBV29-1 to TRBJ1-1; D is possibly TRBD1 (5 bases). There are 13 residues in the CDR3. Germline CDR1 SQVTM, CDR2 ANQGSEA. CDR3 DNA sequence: TGCGGCGTTGAAGGCAGGGCGAACACTGAAGCTTTCTTT. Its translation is CGVEGRANTEAFF.

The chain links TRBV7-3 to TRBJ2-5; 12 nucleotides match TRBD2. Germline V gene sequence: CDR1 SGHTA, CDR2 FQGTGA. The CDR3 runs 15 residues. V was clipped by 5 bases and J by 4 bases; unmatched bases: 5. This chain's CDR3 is CASSASGGAGETQYF. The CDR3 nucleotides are TGTGCCAGCAGCGCTAGCGGGGGGGCCGGAGAGACCCAGTACTTC.

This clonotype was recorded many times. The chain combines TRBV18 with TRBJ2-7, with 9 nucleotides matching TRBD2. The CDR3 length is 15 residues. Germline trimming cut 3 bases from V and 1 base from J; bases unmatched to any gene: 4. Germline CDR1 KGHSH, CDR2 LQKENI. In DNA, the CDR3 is TGTGCCAGCTCACCTGATCTAGCGGGGTCCTACGAGCAGTACTTC. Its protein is CASSPDLAGSYEQYF.

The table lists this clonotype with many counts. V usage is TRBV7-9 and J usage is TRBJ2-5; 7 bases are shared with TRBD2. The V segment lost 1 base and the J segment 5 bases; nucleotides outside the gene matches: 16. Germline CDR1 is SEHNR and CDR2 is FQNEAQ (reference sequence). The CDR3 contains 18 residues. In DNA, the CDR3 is TGTGCCAGCAGCTTAGTTCTAAGCGGCAGCGGGGTCTTTGAGACCCAGTACTTC. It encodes CASSLVLSGSGVFETQYF. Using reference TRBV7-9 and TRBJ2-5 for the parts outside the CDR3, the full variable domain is DTGVSQNPRHKITKRGQNVTFRCDPISEHNRLYWYRQTLGQGPEFLTYFQNEAQLEKSRLLSDRFSAERPKGSFSTLEIQRTEQGDSAMYLCASSLVLSGSGVFETQYFGPGTRLLVL.

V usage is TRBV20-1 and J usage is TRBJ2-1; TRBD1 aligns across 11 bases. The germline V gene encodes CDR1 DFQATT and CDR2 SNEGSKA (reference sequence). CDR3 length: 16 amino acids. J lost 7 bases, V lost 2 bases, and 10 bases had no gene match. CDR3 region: CSARTSDRGLRNEQFF. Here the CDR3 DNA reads TGCAGTGCTAGAACCTCGGACAGGGGGCTACGAAATGAGCAGTTCTTC.

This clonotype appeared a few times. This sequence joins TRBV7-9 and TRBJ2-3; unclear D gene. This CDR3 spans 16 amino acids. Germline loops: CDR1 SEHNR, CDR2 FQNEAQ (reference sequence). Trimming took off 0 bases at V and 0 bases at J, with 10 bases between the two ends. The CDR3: CASSLARSTSTDTQYF. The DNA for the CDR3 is TGTGCCAGCAGCTTAGCGAGGTCTACCAGCACAGATACGCAGTATTTT. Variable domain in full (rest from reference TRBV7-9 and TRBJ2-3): DTGVSQNPRHKITKRGQNVTFRCDPISEHNRLYWYRQTLGQGPEFLTYFQNEAQLEKSRLLSDRFSAERPKGSFSTLEIQRTEQGDSAMYLCASSLARSTSTDTQYFGPGTRLTVL.

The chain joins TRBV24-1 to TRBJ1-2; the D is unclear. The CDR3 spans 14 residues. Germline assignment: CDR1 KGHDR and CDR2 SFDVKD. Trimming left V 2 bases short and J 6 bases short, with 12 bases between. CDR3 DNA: TGTGCCACCAGTGATTCAACCCCCCCCAATGGCTACACCTTC. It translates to CATSDSTPPNGYTF.

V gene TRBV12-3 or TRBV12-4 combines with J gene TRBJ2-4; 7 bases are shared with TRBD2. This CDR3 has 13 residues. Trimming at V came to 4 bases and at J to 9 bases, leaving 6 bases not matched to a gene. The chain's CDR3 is CASSSRGSSIQYF. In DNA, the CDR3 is TGTGCCAGCAGTTCGCGGGGGTCTAGCATTCAGTACTTC.